Following are 26 T cell receptor beta chains from one sample sequenced in a study of blood T cell repertoires in COVID-19. Profiling relied on immunoSEQ multiplex PCR, and the TCRdb table lists in-frame clones only, not all of them. The sample includes approximately 130,000 clones, approximately 84% of them seen just once. Sequencing used peripheral blood. Source of these receptors: a human donor in a cohort sampled during active COVID-19.

This clone was observed a handful of times. This rearrangement joins TRBV13 to TRBJ1-6; possibly TRBD1 for D (6 bases). V was clipped by 3 bases and J by 2 bases, with 11 bases between them. Germline V gives CDR1 PRHDT, CDR2 FYEKMQ (reference sequence). The CDR3 runs to 16 residues. The CDR3, as DNA: TGTGCCAGCAGCTTTGGGACAATAGCCTATAATTCACCCCTCCACTTT. Translation: CASSFGTIAYNSPLHF.

The rearrangement uses TRBV5-1 and TRBJ1-6; 7 bases match TRBD1. This CDR3 spans 14 amino acids. V gave up 4 bases and J gave up 5 bases; unmatched junction bases: 3. Looked up from germline, CDR1 is SGHRS and CDR2 is YFSETQ. CDR3 sequence reads: CASSAGQNNSPLHF. For the CDR3, the DNA is TGCGCCAGCAGCGCGGGACAGAATAATTCACCCCTCCACTTT.

The chain employs TRBV30 and TRBJ2-5; no definite D call. The CDR3 is 14 residues long. The V end lost 1 base, the J end lost 5 bases, and 14 bases lay between the germline ends. Germline V gene data show CDR1 as GTSNPN and CDR2 as SVGIG (reference sequence). The CDR3 loop reads CAWSGGYPPETQYF. CDR3 sequence (DNA): TGTGCCTGGAGTGGAGGCTACCCTCCGGAGACCCAGTACTTC.

This chain connects TRBV19 to TRBJ2-1; the D is unclear. The CDR3 runs to 15 residues. Trimming removed 7 bases at V and 2 bases at J, with 15 bases between. Germline CDR1 reads LNHDA; CDR2 reads SQIVND (reference sequence). The CDR3 DNA reads as TGTGCCAGTAATTCTGGGCTAACGACCTACAATGAGCAGTTCTTC. It is translated as CASNSGLTTYNEQFF.

The chain has TRBV5-1 and TRBJ2-5; 9 bases are a match to TRBD2. J lost 3 bases, V lost 4 bases, and 7 bases had no gene match. The CDR3 is 15 amino acids. Germline-derived CDR1 and CDR2 are SGHRS and YFSETQ. The CDR3 is CASSPTGGGEETQYF. CDR3 sequence (DNA): TGCGCCAGCAGCCCCACCGGCGGGGGGGAAGAGACCCAGTACTTC.

The chain combines TRBV29-1 with TRBJ1-6, with TRBD1 identical over 9 bases. The CDR3 loop spans 13 amino acids. The junction had 4 bases not matched to a gene; V was cut back by 5 bases and J by 8 bases. Looked up from germline, CDR1 is SQVTM and CDR2 is ANQGSEA. The CDR3 loop reads CSVRDRDDSPLHF. Written as DNA, the CDR3 is TGCAGCGTTAGGGACAGGGACGATTCACCCCTCCACTTT.

This clone was seen just once. The chain recombines TRBV6-6 with TRBJ1-2; 10 bases fit TRBD1. CDR3 length equals 11 residues. V lost 11 bases and J lost 7; bases outside the gene matches: 4. The germline V gene has CDR1 MNHNY and CDR2 SVGAGI (reference sequence). CDR3 nucleotide sequence: TGTGCCGGAGGGACAGGGGCTGGCTACACCTTC. This translates into CAGGTGAGYTF.

This chain uses TRBV7-6 with TRBJ2-3, with 9 bases fitting TRBD2. V lost 4 bases and J lost 3; bases outside the gene matches: 8. Germline V CDR1 and CDR2: SGHVS, FNYEAQ. CDR3 size: 16 residues. The chain's CDR3 is CASSSQAGGMTDTQYF. The CDR3 region has the DNA TGTGCCAGCAGCTCGCAAGCGGGGGGAATGACAGATACGCAGTATTTT.

The chain joins TRBV7-9 to TRBJ1-2, with a tentative D call TRBD1 (5 bases). The germline V gene has CDR1 SEHNR and CDR2 FQNEAQ (reference sequence). CDR3 length: 15 amino acids. The germline V and J ends were trimmed by 5 bases and 0 bases, with 13 bases remaining between them. CDR3 in DNA: TGTGCCAGCAGCGCGACAGCTAATGCTAACTATGGCTACACCTTC. It is translated as CASSATANANYGYTF. Supplemented by reference TRBV7-9 and TRBJ1-2, the full variable domain reads DTGVSQNPRHKITKRGQNVTFRCDPISEHNRLYWYRQTLGQGPEFLTYFQNEAQLEKSRLLSDRFSAERPKGSFSTLEIQRTEQGDSAMYLCASSATANANYGYTFGSGTRLTVV.

This clone is labeled as medium-sized. The V and J genes are TRBV12-3 or TRBV12-4 and TRBJ1-2; 7 bases map to TRBD1. The junction had 2 bases not matched to a gene; V was cut back by 6 bases and J by 7 bases. The CDR3 extends over 11 amino acids. The CDR3 region has the DNA TGTGCCAGCAGCCAGGGGGTTGGCTACACCTTC. Its protein is CASSQGVGYTF.

The chain has TRBV28 and TRBJ1-2; no clear D gene. Trimming removed 5 bases at V and 6 bases at J, with 16 bases between. The CDR3 is 14 amino acids. CDR1 is MDHEN, CDR2 SYDVKM, per germline. CDR3 sequence: CASSGTREGNGYTF. Written as DNA, the CDR3 is TGTGCCAGCAGTGGTACCCGCGAGGGAAATGGCTACACCTTC.

The chain joins TRBV10-3 to TRBJ2-1, with D maybe TRBD2 (6 bases). Germline CDR1 and CDR2: ENHRY and SYGVKD. The V end was cut by 0 bases, the J end by 2 bases, with 11 bases between. This CDR3 comprises 16 residues. In DNA form, the CDR3 reads TGTGCCATCAGTGAGTCTGGGGCGGGACCCTACAATGAGCAGTTCTTC. Amino acids: CAISESGAGPYNEQFF.

The rearrangement joins TRBV10-1 to TRBJ2-3; no firm D call. The CDR3 runs to 13 residues. The V and J ends lost 5 bases and 4 bases respectively, with 10 bases between them. Germline V CDR1 and CDR2: WNHNN, SYGVQD (reference sequence). The DNA of the CDR3 is TGCGCCAGCAGTTCCAGTCTCGCAGATACGCAGTATTTT. It translates to CASSSSLADTQYF.

This chain joins TRBV4-1 and TRBJ1-2, with D perhaps matching TRBD1 (5 bases). Germline V lookup: CDR1 MGHRA, CDR2 YSYEKL. This CDR3 comprises 16 residues. V lost 0 bases, J lost 2 bases, and 13 bases lay in between. This CDR3 is CASSQDFVGGNYGYTF. CDR3 bases: TGCGCCAGCAGCCAAGACTTCGTGGGGGGGAACTATGGCTACACCTTC.

This chain connects TRBV10-3 to TRBJ1-4, with D possibly matching TRBD1 (5 bases). The CDR3 length is 13 residues. The V end lost 5 bases, the J end lost 4 bases, and 8 bases lay between the germline ends. Germline V lookup: CDR1 ENHRY, CDR2 SYGVKD. CDR3: CAISWGDNEKLFF. In nucleotides, the CDR3 is TGTGCCATCAGTTGGGGCGATAATGAAAAACTGTTTTTT.

V usage is TRBV7-9 and J usage is TRBJ1-1; TRBD1 aligns across 7 bases. With V trimmed by 1 base and J by 11 bases, 13 bases remained unmatched. This CDR3 has 15 amino acids. CDR1 SEHNR and CDR2 FQNEAQ come from the germline V gene (reference sequence). The CDR3 sequence: CASSLEGTRGLGAFF. CDR3 nucleotides: TGTGCCAGCAGCTTAGAGGGGACCAGGGGGTTGGGCGCTTTCTTT.

The V gene is TRBV6-5, the J gene TRBJ1-5; 8 nucleotides line up with TRBD1. V lost 8 bases and J lost 5; bases outside the gene matches: 8. The CDR3 runs 14 residues. Looked up from germline, CDR1 is MNHEY and CDR2 is SVGAGI. Here the CDR3 DNA reads TGTGCCAGCCAATCGGGACAGGTGGATCAGCCCCAGCATTTT. As protein: CASQSGQVDQPQHF.

In this sample, this clone turned up once. In nucleotides, the CDR3 is TGTGCCAGCAGCCTGCGGACAGGCATCTCCTTAAATCAGCCCCAGCATTTT. Encoded protein: CASSLRTGISLNQPQHF. The rearrangement joins TRBV5-5 to TRBJ1-5, with 7 bases matching TRBD1. The CDR3 contains 17 residues. J was trimmed by 4 bases and V by 4 bases; bases with no gene match: 14. Germline CDR1 is SGHKS and CDR2 is YYEKEE (reference sequence).

This clone has more than one count but fewer than ten. The CDR3 DNA reads TGTGCCACCGAGTCCCGCGCTATGGAGCTGTTTTTT. It codes for CATESRAMELFF. J is TRBJ2-2 and V is TRBV24-1; D is unresolved. The CDR3 consists of 12 residues. The germline V and J ends were trimmed by 9 bases and 10 bases, with 14 bases remaining between them. Germline CDR1 is KGHDR and CDR2 is SFDVKD.

The chain couples TRBV7-3 to TRBJ1-6, with D uncertain. The V gene's germline CDR1 is SGHTA and CDR2 FQGTGA. The CDR3 loop spans 14 amino acids. V gave up 4 bases and J gave up 0 bases, with 4 bases separating them. The CDR3 reads CASSSGSYNSPLHF. The DNA of the CDR3 is TGTGCCAGCAGCTCCGGCTCCTATAATTCACCCCTCCACTTT.

The V gene is TRBV5-1, the J gene TRBJ2-2; TRBD2 matches at 7 bases. The J segment lost 3 bases and the V segment lost 0 bases, leaving 2 bases of the junction unmatched. The CDR3 extends over 15 amino acids. Germline assignment: CDR1 SGHRS and CDR2 YFSETQ. The CDR3 DNA reads as TGCGCCAGCAGCTTGGACGGGGGGTACACCGGGGAGCTGTTTTTT. Translated: CASSLDGGYTGELFF.

V is TRBV7-6 and J is TRBJ1-3; D gene uncertain. CDR1 SGHVS and CDR2 FNYEAQ come from the germline V gene. Trimming cost V 5 bases and J 6 bases, with 14 bases left between them. The CDR3 contains 14 residues. CDR3 bases: TGTGCCAGCAGCCAAAACACCCTCCCAAACACCATATATTTT. Translation: CASSQNTLPNTIYF.

As regards this clone: The sample holds other DNA sequences that translate to the same CDR3. The V and J genes are TRBV9 and TRBJ2-5; 15 bases are shared with TRBD2. Germline assignment: CDR1 SGDLS and CDR2 YYNGEE. The trim removed 4 bases at V and 7 bases at J, leaving 8 bases unmatched. This CDR3 region has 16 residues. DNA for the CDR3: TGTGCCAGCAGCTCCAGGACTAGCGGGGGGGCCGGGACCCAGTACTTC. It translates to CASSSRTSGGAGTQYF.

This chain uses TRBV5-1 with TRBJ2-7; unclear D gene. The germline CDR1 and CDR2 sequences are SGHRS and YFSETQ. This CDR3 is 14 amino acids long. Trimming took 3 bases from V and 0 from J, leaving 10 bases between them. The CDR3 region is CASSSDWSSYEQYF. CDR3 coding DNA: TGCGCCAGCAGCTCCGACTGGAGCTCCTACGAGCAGTACTTC.

The V call is TRBV6-2 or TRBV6-3, the J call TRBJ2-5; the D gene is possibly TRBD1 (5 bases). Between the trimmed V and J ends, which lost 4 bases and 5 bases, there was a span of 14 bases. The germline CDR1 and CDR2 sequences are MNHEY and SVGEGT. The CDR3 sequence is 14 residues long. CDR3 sequence (DNA): TGTGCCAGCAGTTTCCCAGGGTTGATGGAGACCCAGTACTTC. It yields the protein CASSFPGLMETQYF.

The chain has TRBV5-1 and TRBJ2-3; 7 bases are shared with TRBD2. The CDR3 totals 16 residues. Germline V lookup: CDR1 SGHRS, CDR2 YFSETQ. After removal of 0 bases from V and 4 bases from J, the junction contained 8 bases not matched to a gene. CDR3 coding DNA: TGCGCCAGCAGCTTGGTGGTTCTAGCGGAGTCAGATACGCAGTATTTT. It codes for CASSLVVLAESDTQYF. Full variable domain (rest looked up from reference TRBV5-1 and TRBJ2-3): KAGVTQTPRYLIKTRGQQVTLSCSPISGHRSVSWYQQTPGQGLQFLFEYFSETQRNKGNFPGRFSGRQFSNSRSEMNVSTLELGDSALYLCASSLVVLAESDTQYFGPGTRLTVL.